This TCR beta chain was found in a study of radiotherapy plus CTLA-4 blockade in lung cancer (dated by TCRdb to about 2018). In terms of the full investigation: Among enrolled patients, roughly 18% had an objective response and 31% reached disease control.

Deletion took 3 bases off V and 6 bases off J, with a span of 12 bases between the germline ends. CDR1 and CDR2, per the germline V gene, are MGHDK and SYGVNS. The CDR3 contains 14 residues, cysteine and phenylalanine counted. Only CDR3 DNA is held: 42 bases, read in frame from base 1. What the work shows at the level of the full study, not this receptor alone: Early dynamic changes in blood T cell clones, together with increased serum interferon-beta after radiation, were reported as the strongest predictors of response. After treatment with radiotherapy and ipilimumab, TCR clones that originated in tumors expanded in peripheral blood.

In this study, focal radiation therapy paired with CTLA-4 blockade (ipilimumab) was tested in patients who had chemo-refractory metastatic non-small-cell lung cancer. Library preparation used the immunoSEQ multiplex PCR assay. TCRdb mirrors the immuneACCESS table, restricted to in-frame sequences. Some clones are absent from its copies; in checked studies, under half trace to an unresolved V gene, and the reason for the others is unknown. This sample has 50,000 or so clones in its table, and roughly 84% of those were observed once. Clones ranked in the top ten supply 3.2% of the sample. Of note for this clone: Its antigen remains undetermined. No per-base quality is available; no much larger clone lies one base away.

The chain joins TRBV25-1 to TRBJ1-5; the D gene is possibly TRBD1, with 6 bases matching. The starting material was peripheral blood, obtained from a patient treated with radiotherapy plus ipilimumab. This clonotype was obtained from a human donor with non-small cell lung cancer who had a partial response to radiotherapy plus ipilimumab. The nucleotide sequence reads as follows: TGTGCCAGCAGTGAGACAGGCGAGAGTCAGCCCCAGCATTTT. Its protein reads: CASSETGESQPQHF. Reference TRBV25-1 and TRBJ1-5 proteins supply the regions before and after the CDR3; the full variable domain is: EADIYQTPRYLVIGTGKKITLECSQTMGHDKMYWYQQDPGMELHLIHYSYGVNSTEKGDLSSESTVSRIRTEHFPLTLESARPSHTSQYLCASSETGESQPQHFGDGTRLSIL.